In its sample, the clone carrying this TCR beta chain was seen once. Its antigen is as yet unknown. Indicated treatment: roughly 10-day PBMC culture with coronavirus spike peptide pools or control peptides (ViraFEST assay). Sequenced with the Oncomine TCR Beta short-read assay was DNA taken from cultured CD4+ T cells. One entry per CDR3 protein, called by TCRdb with MiXCR from the PCR reads. The data hold roughly 11,000 distinct CDR3 sequences, with 40% to 60% observed a single time. This specimen comes from a study of vaccination and CD4 T cells after COVID-19. About the study: Overlapping SARS-CoV-2, HCoV-NL63, HCoV-OC43 and HCoV-229E spike peptides were used to stimulate cells.

The CDR3 sequence is 12 residues long. The germline V and J ends were trimmed by 0 bases and 8 bases, with 10 bases remaining between them. Germline-derived CDR1 and CDR2 are DFQATT and SNEGSKA (reference sequence). The study's findings and limits: SARS-CoV-2-reactive clonotypes showed a nonsignificant median rise from roughly 21 to 40.

The material sequenced was CD4+ T cells from blood, cultured in vitro. This sequence originates from a human donor who had recovered from COVID-19. This chain joins TRBV20-1 and TRBJ1-2, with D perhaps TRBD1 (5 bases). DNA of the CDR3: TGCAGTGCTAGAGAGGACACGAGCGGCTACACCTTC. Residues: CSAREDTSGYTF.